One sample yielded the 30 T cell receptor beta chains listed below, sequenced in a study of cytomegalovirus exposure and HLA in healthy donors. The PCR ran on 60 Vbeta and 13 Jbeta primers. Clones were read by immunoSEQ multiplex PCR, and TCRdb kept only the in-frame ones, dropping some. The data show 150,000 to 200,000 clones, just under 80% seen once. Sequencing was carried out using PBMCs. The receptor set was obtained from a female donor in good health and CMV-seronegative.

The rearrangement joins TRBV10-2 to TRBJ2-3; 9 nucleotides align to TRBD2. The V and J ends lost 5 bases and 5 bases, in that order; junction bases with no gene match: 5. This CDR3 spans 14 amino acids. CDR1 WSHSY and CDR2 SAAADI come from the germline V gene. CDR3 loop: CASSKRGAGDTQYF. CDR3 DNA: TGCGCCAGCAGTAAGCGGGGGGCAGGAGATACGCAGTATTTT.

The chain is built from TRBV28 and TRBJ2-1; D is unclear. Germline V gene lookup returns CDR1 MDHEN and CDR2 SYDVKM. This CDR3 contains 12 residues. V was cut by 5 bases and J by 4 bases, with 6 bases left in between. CDR3 nucleotides: TGTGCCAGCAGTCCCCCTTACAATGAGCAGTTCTTC. Protein product: CASSPPYNEQFF.

The rearrangement links TRBV5-6 to TRBJ2-7; 10 positions match TRBD2. The trim removed 4 bases at V and 7 bases at J, leaving 11 bases unmatched. The CDR3 has 15 amino acids. Germline CDR1 reads SGHDT; CDR2 reads YYEEEE. In DNA form, the CDR3 reads TGTGCCAGCAGCGTTTTAGCGGGAGGTCCCGGAGAGCAGTACTTC. Its translation: CASSVLAGGPGEQYF.

This rearrangement joins TRBV9 to TRBJ1-2; D possibly corresponds to TRBD1 (6 bases). The CDR3 covers 15 residues. Per germline, CDR1 SGDLS and CDR2 YYNGEE. Trimming took 3 bases from V and 4 from J, leaving 16 bases between them. The CDR3 protein is CASSGLTGQGYGYTF. The CDR3 nucleotides are TGTGCCAGCAGCGGGCTCACAGGGCAGGGCTATGGCTACACCTTC. Combining the CDR3 with reference TRBV9 and TRBJ1-2 gives the whole variable domain DSGVTQTPKHLITATGQRVTLRCSPRSGDLSVYWYQQSLDQGLQFLIQYYNGEERAKGNILERFSAQQFPDLHSELNLSSLELGDSALYFCASSGLTGQGYGYTFGSGTRLTVV.

The chain has TRBV9 and TRBJ1-3; 12 nucleotides match TRBD1. V trimming: 3 bases; J trimming: 7 bases; junction bases outside the gene matches: 17. CDR3 length: 19 amino acids. Germline CDR1 SGDLS, CDR2 YYNGEE. The CDR3 nucleotides read TGTGCCAGCAGCGCGGTCAACCCGGGACAGGGGGCTTCTCGGAACACCATATATTTT. It yields the protein CASSAVNPGQGASRNTIYF.

The chain carries TRBV18 and TRBJ1-2; 8 bases match TRBD1. From germline, CDR1 is KGHSH and CDR2 LQKENI. V was clipped by 2 bases and J by 4 bases; unmatched bases: 9. This CDR3 comprises 16 residues. The CDR3 bases are TGTGCCAGCTCACCAGAGTCGGACAGGGTCGTCTATGGCTACACCTTC. It yields the protein CASSPESDRVVYGYTF.

The chain joins TRBV5-1 to TRBJ2-3; 9 nucleotides line up with TRBD1. Unmatched junction bases numbered 3, after V lost 0 bases and J lost 4 bases. Germline V CDR1 and CDR2: SGHRS, YFSETQ. CDR3 size: 15 residues. The CDR3 reads CASSLGGTGSDTQYF. CDR3 coding DNA: TGCGCCAGCAGCTTGGGGGGGACAGGGTCAGATACGCAGTATTTT.

This clone came up a few times. V and J are TRBV5-1 and TRBJ2-1; perhaps TRBD2 as D (5 bases). Germline values: CDR1 SGHRS, CDR2 YFSETQ. This CDR3 comprises 16 residues. V was pared by 4 bases and J by 1 base, with 15 bases between. The CDR3 spells CASSKSGGLSYNEQFF. In nucleotides, the CDR3 is TGCGCCAGCAGCAAATCCGGCGGGCTATCCTACAATGAGCAGTTCTTC.

Note on this clone: At one end the junction does not follow the germline gene, possibly because of a read error. The identical CDR3 is also encoded by other nucleotide sequences in the sample. The chain combines TRBV27 with TRBJ1-5; possible D gene TRBD1, 6 bases. The CDR3 extends over 13 amino acids. Germline CDR1 and CDR2: MNHEY and SMNVEV (reference sequence). Written as DNA, the CDR3 is TGTGCTAGCAGCTCCCAGGGGCGGCAGCCCCAGCATTTT. It codes for CASSSQGRQPQHF.

V is TRBV9 and J is TRBJ2-1; 9 bases are shared with TRBD2. Per germline, CDR1 SGDLS and CDR2 YYNGEE. The CDR3 sequence is 15 residues long. V dropped 0 bases and J dropped 6; count of bases not matched to a gene: 4. The CDR3 spells CASSVVAGESNEQFF. The CDR3 coding sequence is TGTGCCAGCAGCGTAGTAGCGGGGGAATCCAATGAGCAGTTCTTC.

The CDR3: CASSLGTGGYTGELFF. As DNA, the CDR3 is TGTGCCAGTAGTCTCGGGACAGGGGGCTACACCGGGGAGCTGTTTTTT. The V and J genes are TRBV19 and TRBJ2-2; 12 bases agree with TRBD1. Germline assignment: CDR1 LNHDA and CDR2 SQIVND (reference sequence). The CDR3 loop spans 16 amino acids. J gave up 3 bases and V 5 bases, and 4 bases lay outside the gene matches.

J is TRBJ2-7 and V is TRBV19; the D is unclear. This CDR3 has 13 amino acids. Germline V CDR1 and CDR2: LNHDA, SQIVND (reference sequence). The V and J ends lost 3 bases and 2 bases respectively, with 8 bases between them. CDR3: CASSMAEAYEQYF. CDR3 DNA: TGTGCCAGTAGTATGGCAGAGGCCTACGAGCAGTACTTC.

This clone has only one observation. The rearrangement uses TRBV5-1 and TRBJ2-3; TRBD2 might be the D (5 bases). V lost 0 bases and J lost 2, with 16 bases in between. The CDR3 is made up of 17 amino acids. CDR1 is SGHRS, CDR2 YFSETQ, per germline. In DNA form, the CDR3 reads TGCGCCAGCAGCTTGGAGTTAGTGGGAGTATACACAGATACGCAGTATTTT. As protein: CASSLELVGVYTDTQYF.

The chain employs TRBV7-9 and TRBJ2-2; 7 bases align to TRBD1. The J segment lost 4 bases and the V segment lost 5 bases, leaving 4 bases of the junction unmatched. Per the germline V gene, CDR1 is SEHNR and CDR2 is FQNEAQ (reference sequence). The CDR3 totals 14 residues. The DNA for the CDR3 is TGTGCCAGCAGCACGGACAGGCTCACCGGGGAGCTGTTTTTT. It specifies CASSTDRLTGELFF.

The rearrangement joins TRBV6-6 to TRBJ2-7; D not certain. V was cut by 6 bases and J by 1 base, with 16 bases left in between. Germline lookup yields CDR1 MNHNY and CDR2 SVGAGI (reference sequence). The CDR3 covers 15 residues. CDR3 bases: TGTGCCAGCAGCTTTACTATGGTGAGGTCCTACGAGCAGTACTTC. The encoded protein is CASSFTMVRSYEQYF.

The chain combines TRBV28 with TRBJ2-5, with 8 bases aligning to TRBD2. Unmatched junction bases numbered 6, after V lost 8 bases and J lost 4 bases. Germline assignment: CDR1 MDHEN and CDR2 SYDVKM. This CDR3 has 13 amino acids. CDR3 region: CASLRGGAETQYF. CDR3 nucleotides: TGTGCCAGCCTCCGGGGGGGGGCAGAGACCCAGTACTTC.

There are a few counts of this clone. The J gene is TRBJ1-1, the V gene TRBV27; D is unclear. V lost 2 bases, J lost 7 bases, and 8 bases lay in between. Germline V gene lookup returns CDR1 MNHEY and CDR2 SMNVEV (reference sequence). This CDR3 has 12 residues. The CDR3, as DNA: TGTGCCAGCAGTTTACGAGGGAATGAAGCTTTCTTT. This gives the protein CASSLRGNEAFF.

This chain connects TRBV2 to TRBJ2-6, with TRBD1 identical over 7 bases. This CDR3 is built from 17 residues. V lost 1 base to trimming and J lost 1 base; unmatched junction nucleotides: 4. Germline V gene lookup returns CDR1 SNHLY and CDR2 FYNNEI. The CDR3: CASSEGGGRSGANVLTF. In DNA form, the CDR3 reads TGTGCCAGCAGTGAAGGAGGGGGCAGATCTGGGGCCAACGTCCTGACTTTC.

This clone was detected only once. The rearrangement joins TRBV5-1 to TRBJ2-1, with D perhaps TRBD2 (5 bases). V dropped 1 base and J dropped 8 bases, with 13 bases sitting between them. The CDR3 is made up of 14 amino acids. Germline V gene sequence: CDR1 SGHRS, CDR2 YFSETQ. The CDR3 region has the DNA TGCGCCAGCAGCTTGAAGGCCCCCGGGGATGAGCAGTTCTTC. Protein product: CASSLKAPGDEQFF. The variable domain in full, completed from reference TRBV5-1 and TRBJ2-1, reads KAGVTQTPRYLIKTRGQQVTLSCSPISGHRSVSWYQQTPGQGLQFLFEYFSETQRNKGNFPGRFSGRQFSNSRSEMNVSTLELGDSALYLCASSLKAPGDEQFFGPGTRLTVL.

The rearrangement uses TRBV19 and TRBJ1-1; D might be TRBD1 (5 bases). The germline CDR1 and CDR2 sequences are LNHDA and SQIVND (reference sequence). The CDR3 extends over 14 amino acids. Trimming took off 3 bases at V and 5 bases at J, with 13 bases between the two ends. The CDR3 is CASSIGRGGTEAFF. The CDR3 nucleotides read TGTGCCAGTAGTATCGGGCGGGGGGGGACTGAAGCTTTCTTT. Full variable domain (remainder filled in from reference TRBV19 and TRBJ1-1): DGGITQSPKYLFRKEGQNVTLSCEQNLNHDAMYWYRQDPGQGLRLIYYSQIVNDFQKGDIAEGYSVSREKKESFPLTVTSAQKNPTAFYLCASSIGRGGTEAFFGQGTRLTVV.

The J gene is TRBJ1-1, the V gene TRBV7-9; TRBD1 matches 7 bases. J gave up 2 bases and V 2 bases, and 8 bases lay outside the gene matches. Germline values: CDR1 SEHNR, CDR2 FQNEAQ (reference sequence). This CDR3 has 16 residues. CDR3 bases: TGTGCCAGCAGCTTACGGACAGGAGGGAGCAACACTGAAGCTTTCTTT. Amino acid sequence: CASSLRTGGSNTEAFF.

V usage is TRBV5-4 and J usage is TRBJ2-5, with 11 bases that match TRBD2. The germline gives CDR1 SGHNT, CDR2 YYREEE (reference sequence). The V and J ends lost 5 bases and 3 bases, in that order; junction bases with no gene match: 6. The CDR3 consists of 15 residues. CDR3 sequence reads: CASSPTSGGKETQYF. The CDR3 nucleotides are TGTGCCAGCAGTCCTACTAGCGGGGGTAAAGAGACCCAGTACTTC. Drawing the rest from reference TRBV5-4 and TRBJ2-5, the complete variable domain is ETGVTQSPTHLIKTRGQQVTLRCSSQSGHNTVSWYQQALGQGPQFIFQYYREEENGRGNFPPRFSGLQFPNYSSELNVNALELDDSALYLCASSPTSGGKETQYFGPGTRLLVL.

This clone was observed once. J is TRBJ1-4 and V is TRBV19, with 9 bases that match TRBD1. Germline V gene data show CDR1 as LNHDA and CDR2 as SQIVND (reference sequence). V lost 5 bases to trimming and J lost 4 bases; unmatched junction nucleotides: 11. The CDR3 runs to 17 residues. The CDR3 DNA follows: TGTGCCAGTAGTGGCTGGGGACAGGGCCGGGGTAATGAAAAACTGTTTTTT. Translation: CASSGWGQGRGNEKLFF. The full variable domain, its missing parts supplied by reference TRBV19 and TRBJ1-4, is DGGITQSPKYLFRKEGQNVTLSCEQNLNHDAMYWYRQDPGQGLRLIYYSQIVNDFQKGDIAEGYSVSREKKESFPLTVTSAQKNPTAFYLCASSGWGQGRGNEKLFFGSGTQLSVL.

This sequence joins TRBV29-1 and TRBJ2-3; 7 nucleotides align to TRBD2. This CDR3 region has 12 residues. Losses at the gene ends were 2 bases for V and 8 bases for J; bases not matched to a gene: 4. Germline-derived CDR1 and CDR2 are SQVTM and ANQGSEA. The DNA of the CDR3 is TGCAGCGTTGAAACGGGGGAGGGTACGCAGTATTTT. This sequence encodes CSVETGEGTQYF.

The rearrangement uses TRBV30 and TRBJ2-6; 7 bases agree with TRBD1. Germline CDR1 GTSNPN, CDR2 SVGIG (reference sequence). Germline trimming cut 5 bases from V and 0 bases from J; bases unmatched to any gene: 1. This CDR3 is 14 amino acids long. The CDR3 DNA reads TGTGCCTGGGGGACAGCCTCTGGGGCCAACGTCCTGACTTTC. Amino acid sequence: CAWGTASGANVLTF.

In its sample, this clone was seen once. This chain connects TRBV5-1 to TRBJ2-3, with D perhaps TRBD2 (5 bases). Germline V gene data show CDR1 as SGHRS and CDR2 as YFSETQ. CDR3 length: 13 amino acids. V lost 0 bases and J lost 5, with 7 bases in between. The CDR3, as DNA: TGCGCCAGCAGCTTGGGGAGCGGAGATACGCAGTATTTT. Amino acids: CASSLGSGDTQYF.

V usage is TRBV12-5 and J usage is TRBJ1-6, with a possible D match to TRBD1 (5 bases). The germline V gene has CDR1 LGHNT and CDR2 FRNRAP. Trimming took 1 base from V and 4 from J, leaving 8 bases between them. The CDR3 has 15 amino acids. CDR3 bases: TGTGCTAGTGGTTTGGGACAGTCGTATAATTCACCCCTCCACTTT. This sequence encodes CASGLGQSYNSPLHF. The entire variable domain, with the rest obtained from reference TRBV12-5 and TRBJ1-6, is as follows: DARVTQTPRHKVTEMGQEVTMRCQPILGHNTVFWYRQTMMQGLELLAYFRNRAPLDDSGMPKDRFSAEMPDATLATLKIQPSEPRDSAVYFCASGLGQSYNSPLHFGNGTRLTVT.

The chain combines TRBV2 with TRBJ1-2; 8 bases match TRBD1. The CDR3 consists of 18 residues. Trimming cost V 7 bases and J 0 bases; bases outside gene matches: 16. Germline V gives CDR1 SNHLY, CDR2 FYNNEI. CDR3 DNA: TGTGCCAGCACCACGGACCGGGACAGGTGGATCTCTAACTATGGCTACACCTTC. It yields the protein CASTTDRDRWISNYGYTF.

The CDR3 bases are TGTGCCAGCGCCCGGAGGAACAGGGGGCAGTGGAGCTATGGCTACACCTTC. It specifies CASARRNRGQWSYGYTF. The V gene is TRBV28, the J gene TRBJ1-2, with 9 bases fitting TRBD1. The CDR3 is 17 amino acids. Germline V gene sequence: CDR1 MDHEN, CDR2 SYDVKM. The ends lost 8 bases at V and 4 bases at J; junction bases unmatched: 17.

This chain uses TRBV7-9 with TRBJ2-1, with 9 bases fitting TRBD1. There are 16 residues in the CDR3. The germline CDR1 and CDR2 sequences are SEHNR and FQNEAQ (reference sequence). J lost 4 bases, V lost 1 base, and 5 bases had no gene match. The DNA of the CDR3 is TGTGCCAGCAGCTTAGTGGGACAGGGACATTACAATGAGCAGTTCTTC. Protein product: CASSLVGQGHYNEQFF.